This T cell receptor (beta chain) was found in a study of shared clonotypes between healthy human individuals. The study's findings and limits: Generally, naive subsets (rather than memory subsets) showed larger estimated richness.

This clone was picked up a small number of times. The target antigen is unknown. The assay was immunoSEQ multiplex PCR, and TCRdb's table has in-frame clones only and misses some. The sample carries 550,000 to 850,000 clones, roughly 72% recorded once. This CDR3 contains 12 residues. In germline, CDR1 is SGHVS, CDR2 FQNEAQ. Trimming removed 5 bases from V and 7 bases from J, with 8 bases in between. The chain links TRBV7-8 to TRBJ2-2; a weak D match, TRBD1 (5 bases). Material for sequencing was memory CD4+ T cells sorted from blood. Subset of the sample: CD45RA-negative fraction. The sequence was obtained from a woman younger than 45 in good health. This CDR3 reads CASSVGVGELFF. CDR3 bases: TGTGCCAGCAGCGTAGGGGTCGGGGAGCTGTTTTTT.